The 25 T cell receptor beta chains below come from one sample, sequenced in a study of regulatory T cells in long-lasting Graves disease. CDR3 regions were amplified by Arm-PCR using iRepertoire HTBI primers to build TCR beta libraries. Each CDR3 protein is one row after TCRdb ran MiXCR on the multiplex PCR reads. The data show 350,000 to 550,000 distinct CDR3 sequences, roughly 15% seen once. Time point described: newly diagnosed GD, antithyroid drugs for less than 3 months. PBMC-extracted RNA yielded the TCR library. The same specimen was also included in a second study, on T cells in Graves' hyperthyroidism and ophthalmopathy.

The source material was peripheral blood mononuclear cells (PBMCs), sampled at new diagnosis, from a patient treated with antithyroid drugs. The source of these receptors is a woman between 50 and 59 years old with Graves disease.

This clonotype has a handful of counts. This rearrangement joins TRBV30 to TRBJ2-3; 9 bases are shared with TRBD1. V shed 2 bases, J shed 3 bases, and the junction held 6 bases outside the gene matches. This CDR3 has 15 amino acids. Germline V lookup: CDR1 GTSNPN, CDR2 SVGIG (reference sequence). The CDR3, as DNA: TGTGCCTGGAGTACAAAACAGGGGGCGACAGATACGCAGTATTTT. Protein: CAWSTKQGATDTQYF.

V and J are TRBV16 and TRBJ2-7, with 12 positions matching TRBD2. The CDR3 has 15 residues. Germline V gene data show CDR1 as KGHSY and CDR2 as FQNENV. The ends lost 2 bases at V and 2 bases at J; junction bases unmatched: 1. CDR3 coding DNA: TGTGCCAGCAGCCAAGGACTAGCGGGACCCTACGAGCAGTACTTC. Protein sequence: CASSQGLAGPYEQYF.

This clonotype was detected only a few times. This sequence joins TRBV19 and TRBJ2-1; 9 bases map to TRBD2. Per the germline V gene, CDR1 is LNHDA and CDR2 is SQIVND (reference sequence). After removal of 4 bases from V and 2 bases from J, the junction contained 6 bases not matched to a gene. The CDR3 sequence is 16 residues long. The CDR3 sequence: CASSKQGLATYNEQFF. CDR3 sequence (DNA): TGTGCCAGTAGTAAACAGGGACTAGCTACCTACAATGAGCAGTTCTTC.

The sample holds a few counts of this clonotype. The CDR3 region is CASSSDGRLYEQYF. Here the CDR3 DNA reads TGCGCCAGCAGCTCGGACGGGAGACTTTACGAGCAGTACTTC. This chain links TRBV5-1 with TRBJ2-7, with D maybe TRBD2 (6 bases). V dropped 3 bases and J dropped 4 bases, with 14 bases sitting between them. Per the germline V gene, CDR1 is SGHRS and CDR2 is YFSETQ. This CDR3 is 14 amino acids long.

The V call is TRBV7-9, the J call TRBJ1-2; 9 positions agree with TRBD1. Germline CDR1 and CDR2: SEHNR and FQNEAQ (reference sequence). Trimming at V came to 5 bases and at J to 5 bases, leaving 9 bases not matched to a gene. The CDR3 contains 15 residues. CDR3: CASSPTGTGNYGYTF. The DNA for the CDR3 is TGTGCCAGCAGCCCAACCGGGACAGGGAATTATGGCTACACCTTC.

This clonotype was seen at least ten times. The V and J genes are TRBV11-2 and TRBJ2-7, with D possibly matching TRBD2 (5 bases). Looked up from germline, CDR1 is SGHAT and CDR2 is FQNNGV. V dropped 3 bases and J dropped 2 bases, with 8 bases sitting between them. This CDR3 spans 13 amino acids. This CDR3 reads CASSLGSAYEQYF. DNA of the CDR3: TGTGCCAGCAGCTTGGGTAGCGCCTACGAGCAGTACTTC.

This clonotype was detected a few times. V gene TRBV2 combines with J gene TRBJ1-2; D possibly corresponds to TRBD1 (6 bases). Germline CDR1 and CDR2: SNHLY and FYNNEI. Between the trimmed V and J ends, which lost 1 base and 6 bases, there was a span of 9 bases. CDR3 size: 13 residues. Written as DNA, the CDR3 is TGTGCCAGCAGTGAAGACAGGGATGATGGCTACACCTTC. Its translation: CASSEDRDDGYTF.

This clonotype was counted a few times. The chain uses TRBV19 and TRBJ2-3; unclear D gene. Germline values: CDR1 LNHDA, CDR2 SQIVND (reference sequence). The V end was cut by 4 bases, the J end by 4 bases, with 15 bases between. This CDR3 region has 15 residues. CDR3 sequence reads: CASSRGNLGSDTQYF. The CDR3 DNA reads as TGTGCCAGTAGTAGAGGCAACCTCGGTTCAGATACGCAGTATTTT.

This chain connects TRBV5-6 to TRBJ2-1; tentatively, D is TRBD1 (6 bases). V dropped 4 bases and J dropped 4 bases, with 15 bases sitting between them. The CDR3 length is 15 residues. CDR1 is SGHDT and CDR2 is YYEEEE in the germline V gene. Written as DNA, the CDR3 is TGTGCCAGCAGCCTGCCAGGACAGATTTACAATGAGCAGTTCTTC. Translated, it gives CASSLPGQIYNEQFF. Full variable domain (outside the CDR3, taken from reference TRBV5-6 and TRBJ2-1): DAGVTQSPTHLIKTRGQQVTLRCSPKSGHDTVSWYQQALGQGPQFIFQYYEEEERQRGNFPDRFSGHQFPNYSSELNVNALLLGDSALYLCASSLPGQIYNEQFFGPGTRLTVL.

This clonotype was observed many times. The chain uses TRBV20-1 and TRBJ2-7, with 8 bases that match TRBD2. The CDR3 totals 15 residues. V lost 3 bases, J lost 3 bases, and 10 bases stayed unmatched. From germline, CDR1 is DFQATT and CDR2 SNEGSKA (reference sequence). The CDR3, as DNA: TGCAGTGCTAGCCACCCCGGGACTAGAGGCTACGAGCAGTACTTC. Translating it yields CSASHPGTRGYEQYF.

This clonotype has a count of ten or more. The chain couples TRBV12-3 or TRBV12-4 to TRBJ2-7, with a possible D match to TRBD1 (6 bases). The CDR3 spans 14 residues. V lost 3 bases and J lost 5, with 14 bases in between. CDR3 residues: CASSFNRVMDEQYF. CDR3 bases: TGTGCCAGCAGTTTCAACAGGGTGATGGACGAGCAGTACTTC.

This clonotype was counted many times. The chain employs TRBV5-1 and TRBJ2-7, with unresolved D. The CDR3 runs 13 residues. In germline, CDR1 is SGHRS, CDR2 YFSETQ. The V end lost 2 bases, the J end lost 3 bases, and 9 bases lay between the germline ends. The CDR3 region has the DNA TGCGCCAGCAGCTTCAGTGATAGCTACGAGCAGTACTTC. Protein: CASSFSDSYEQYF.

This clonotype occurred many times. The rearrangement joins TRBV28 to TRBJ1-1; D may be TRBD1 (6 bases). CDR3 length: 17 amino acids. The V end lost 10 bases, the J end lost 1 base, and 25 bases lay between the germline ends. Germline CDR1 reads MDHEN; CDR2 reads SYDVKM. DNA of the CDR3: TGTGCCAACGCCCAAAGTCGCCTCGGACAGAAGAACACTGAAGCTTTCTTT. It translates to CANAQSRLGQKNTEAFF.

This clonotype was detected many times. In DNA, the CDR3 is TGTGCCAGCAGCACAAGGGGAGGAAACACCATATATTTT. It is translated as CASSTRGGNTIYF. The rearrangement uses TRBV11-2 and TRBJ1-3; D is perhaps TRBD1 (5 bases). Germline V CDR1 and CDR2: SGHAT, FQNNGV. Trimming took off 5 bases at V and 4 bases at J, with 9 bases between the two ends. The CDR3 length is 13 residues. The full variable domain, in which reference TRBV11-2 and TRBJ1-3 provide the parts outside the CDR3, is EAGVAQSPRYKIIEKRQSVAFWCNPISGHATLYWYQQILGQGPKLLIQFQNNGVVDDSQLPKDRFSAERLKGVDSTLKIQPAKLEDSAVYLCASSTRGGNTIYFGEGSWLTVV.

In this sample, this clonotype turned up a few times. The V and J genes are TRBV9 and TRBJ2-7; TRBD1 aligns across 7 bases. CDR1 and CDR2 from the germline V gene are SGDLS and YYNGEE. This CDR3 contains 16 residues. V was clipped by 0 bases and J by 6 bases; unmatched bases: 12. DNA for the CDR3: TGTGCCAGCAGCGTAGCCAAAGAGGGGGCGACGGTCGAGCAGTACTTC. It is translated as CASSVAKEGATVEQYF.

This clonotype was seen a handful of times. The CDR3 sequence is CASSSGQGAKLFF. The CDR3 DNA reads TGTGCCAGCAGTTCGGGACAGGGCGCGAAACTGTTTTTT. The J gene is TRBJ1-4, the V gene TRBV28, with TRBD1 matching 9 bases. The germline CDR1 and CDR2 sequences are MDHEN and SYDVKM. V trimming: 4 bases; J trimming: 11 bases; junction bases outside the gene matches: 5. The CDR3 is 13 amino acids. Filled out from reference TRBV28 and TRBJ1-4, the complete variable domain reads DVKVTQSSRYLVKRTGEKVFLECVQDMDHENMFWYRQDPGLGLRLIYFSYDVKMKEKGDIPEGYSVSREKKERFSLILESASTNQTSMYLCASSSGQGAKLFFGSGTQLSVL.

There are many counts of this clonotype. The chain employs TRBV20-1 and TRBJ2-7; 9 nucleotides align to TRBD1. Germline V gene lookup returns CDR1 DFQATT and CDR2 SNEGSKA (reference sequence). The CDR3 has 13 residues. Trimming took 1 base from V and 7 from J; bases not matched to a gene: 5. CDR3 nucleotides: TGCAGTGCTAGAGGGGACAGGGACTCTGAGCAGTACTTC. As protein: CSARGDRDSEQYF.

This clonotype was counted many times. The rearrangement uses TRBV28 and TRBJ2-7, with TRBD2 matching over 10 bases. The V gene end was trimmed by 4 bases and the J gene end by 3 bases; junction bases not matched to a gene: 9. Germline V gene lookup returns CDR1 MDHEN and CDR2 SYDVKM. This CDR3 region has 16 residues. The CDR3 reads CASSSSSGSRFYEQYF. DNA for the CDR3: TGTGCCAGCAGTTCCTCTAGCGGGAGTAGATTCTACGAGCAGTACTTC. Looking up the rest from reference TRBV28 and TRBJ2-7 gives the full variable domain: DVKVTQSSRYLVKRTGEKVFLECVQDMDHENMFWYRQDPGLGLRLIYFSYDVKMKEKGDIPEGYSVSREKKERFSLILESASTNQTSMYLCASSSSSGSRFYEQYFGPGTRLTVT.

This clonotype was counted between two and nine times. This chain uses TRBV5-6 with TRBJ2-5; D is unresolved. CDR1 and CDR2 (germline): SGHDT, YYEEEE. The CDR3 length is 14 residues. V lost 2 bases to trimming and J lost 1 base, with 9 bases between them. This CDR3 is CASSFKGSQETQYF. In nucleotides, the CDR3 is TGTGCCAGCAGCTTCAAAGGCAGCCAAGAGACCCAGTACTTC.

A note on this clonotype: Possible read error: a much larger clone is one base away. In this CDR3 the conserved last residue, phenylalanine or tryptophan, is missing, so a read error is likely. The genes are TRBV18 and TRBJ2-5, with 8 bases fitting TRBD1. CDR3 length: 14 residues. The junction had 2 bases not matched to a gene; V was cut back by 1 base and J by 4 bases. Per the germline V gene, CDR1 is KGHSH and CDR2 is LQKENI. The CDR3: CASSPRTGTETQYS. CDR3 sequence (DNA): TGTGCCAGCTCACCACGGACAGGGACAGAGACCCAGTACTCC.

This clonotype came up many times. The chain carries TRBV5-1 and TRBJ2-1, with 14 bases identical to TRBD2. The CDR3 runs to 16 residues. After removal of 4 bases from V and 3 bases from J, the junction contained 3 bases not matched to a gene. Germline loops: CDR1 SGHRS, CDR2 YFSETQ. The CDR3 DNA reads TGCGCCAGCAGCCCTGGACTAGCGGGAGGCTACAATGAGCAGTTCTTC. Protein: CASSPGLAGGYNEQFF.

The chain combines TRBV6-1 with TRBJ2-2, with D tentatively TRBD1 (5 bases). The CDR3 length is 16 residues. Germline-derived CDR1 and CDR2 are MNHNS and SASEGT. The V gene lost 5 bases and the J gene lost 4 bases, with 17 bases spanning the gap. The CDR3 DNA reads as TGTGCCAGCAGTACGCTGATAGGGGCGAGCACCGGGGAGCTGTTTTTT. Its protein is CASSTLIGASTGELFF.

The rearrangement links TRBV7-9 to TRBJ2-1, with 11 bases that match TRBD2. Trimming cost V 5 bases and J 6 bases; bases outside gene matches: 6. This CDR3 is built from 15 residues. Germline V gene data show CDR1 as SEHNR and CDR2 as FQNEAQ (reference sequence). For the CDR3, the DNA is TGTGCCAGCAGCGCCGGGACTAGCGGTGCCAATGAGCAGTTCTTC. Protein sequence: CASSAGTSGANEQFF.

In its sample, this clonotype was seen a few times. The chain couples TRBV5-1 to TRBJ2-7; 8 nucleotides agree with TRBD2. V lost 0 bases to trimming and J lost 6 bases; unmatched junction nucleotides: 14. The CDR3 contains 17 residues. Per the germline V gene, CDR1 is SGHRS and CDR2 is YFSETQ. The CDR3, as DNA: TGCGCCAGCAGCTTGGAGGATATTCCGGGACTAGGTACCGAGCAGTACTTC. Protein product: CASSLEDIPGLGTEQYF.

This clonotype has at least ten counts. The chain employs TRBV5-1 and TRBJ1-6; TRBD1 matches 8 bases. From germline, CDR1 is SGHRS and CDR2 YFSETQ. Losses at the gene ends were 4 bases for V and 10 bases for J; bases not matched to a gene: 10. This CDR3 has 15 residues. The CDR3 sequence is CASSPGTGGGSPLHF. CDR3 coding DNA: TGCGCCAGCAGCCCGGGGACAGGAGGCGGGTCACCCCTCCACTTT.